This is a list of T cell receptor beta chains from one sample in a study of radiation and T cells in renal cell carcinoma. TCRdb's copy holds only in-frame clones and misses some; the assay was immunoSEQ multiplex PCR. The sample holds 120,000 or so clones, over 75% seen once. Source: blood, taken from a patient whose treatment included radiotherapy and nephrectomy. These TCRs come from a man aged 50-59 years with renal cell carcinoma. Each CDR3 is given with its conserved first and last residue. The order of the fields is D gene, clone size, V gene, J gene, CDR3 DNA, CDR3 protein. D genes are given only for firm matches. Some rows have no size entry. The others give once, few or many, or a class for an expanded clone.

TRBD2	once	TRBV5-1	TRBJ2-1	TGCGCCAGCAGCTTGGGGTCTAGCGGGGGCTCTGAGCAGTTCTTC	CASSLGSSGGSEQFF
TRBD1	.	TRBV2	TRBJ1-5	TGTGCCAGCAGTGACCTGACAGGGATAAATCAGCCCCAGCATTTT	CASSDLTGINQPQHF
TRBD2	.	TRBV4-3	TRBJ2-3	TGCGCCAGCAGCCAAGACTTACTAGCGGGGGATCGGGATACGCAGTATTTT	CASSQDLLAGDRDTQYF
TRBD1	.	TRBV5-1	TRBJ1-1	TGCGCCAGCAGCCCCGCGGTGGGGGACAGGGGAGCTGAAGCTTTCTTT	CASSPAVGDRGAEAFF
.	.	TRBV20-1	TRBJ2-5	TGCAGTGCCCTAGGGGAGACCCAGTACTTC	CSALGETQYF
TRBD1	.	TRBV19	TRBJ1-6	TGTGCCAGTAGTCCTACCCTTAGACAGGGTACCTATAATTCACCCCTCCACTTT	CASSPTLRQGTYNSPLHF
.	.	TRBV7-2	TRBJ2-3	TGTGCCAGCAGCTTGACCCATGGTTCAGATACGCAGTATTTT	CASSLTHGSDTQYF
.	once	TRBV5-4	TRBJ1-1	TGTGCCAGCAGCTGGGGACTAGTCCGGACTGAAGCTTTCTTT	CASSWGLVRTEAFF
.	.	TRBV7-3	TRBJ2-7	TGTGCCAGCAGCCGGGACGGCTACGAGCAGTACTTC	CASSRDGYEQYF
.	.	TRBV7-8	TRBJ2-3	TGTGCCAGCAGCTCATACACGACAGGCACAGATACGCAGTATTTT	CASSSYTTGTDTQYF
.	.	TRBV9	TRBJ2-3	TGTGCCAGCAGCCCGAGGGGACACCCGGATAACACAGATACGCAGTATTTT	CASSPRGHPDNTDTQYF
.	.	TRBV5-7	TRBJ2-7	TGTGCCAGCAGCTCACGCGAGGACAGGACTAACGAGCAGTACTTC	CASSSREDRTNEQYF
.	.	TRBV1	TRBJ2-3	TGCACCAGCAGCCAAGGACTATCCCCAGATACGCAGTATTTT	CTSSQGLSPDTQYF
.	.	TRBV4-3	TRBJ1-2	TGCGCCAGCAGCCAATCTCTGCAAGGACATCAATCCTATGGCTACACCTTC	CASSQSLQGHQSYGYTF
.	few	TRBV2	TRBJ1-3	TGTGCCAGCAGTGAAGAGGGCAGAGCTCGAAACACCATATATTTT	CASSEEGRARNTIYF
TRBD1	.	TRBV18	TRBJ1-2	TGTGCCAGCTCATCGGACAGGGCCTATGGCTACACCTTC	CASSSDRAYGYTF
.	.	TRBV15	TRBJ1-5	TGTGCCACCAGCAGGCAAGGGAATCAGCCCCAGCATTTT	CATSRQGNQPQHF
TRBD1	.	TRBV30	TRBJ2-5	TGTGCCTCCGTAGACCTAGGGGGCGAGACCCAGTACTTC	CASVDLGGETQYF
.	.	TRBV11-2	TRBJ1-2	TGTGCCAGCAGCCTTAGACAGACATCATATGGCTACACCTTC	CASSLRQTSYGYTF
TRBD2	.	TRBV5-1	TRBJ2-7	TGCGCCAGCAGCCCCCGGGTGGTAGCGGGAGGGGTGGAGCAGTACTTC	CASSPRVVAGGVEQYF
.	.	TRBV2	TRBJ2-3	TGTGCCAGCACCTGGGGGGGCCCTTCTAGCACAGATACGCAGTATTTT	CASTWGGPSSTDTQYF
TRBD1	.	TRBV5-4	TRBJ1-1	TGTGCCAGCAGCAGACAGGGTATCGCGGGCACTGAAGCTTTCTTT	CASSRQGIAGTEAFF
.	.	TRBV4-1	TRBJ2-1	TGCGCCAGCAGCCAAGATTCTCAACTTTATAGCTCCTACAATGAGCAGTTCTTC	CASSQDSQLYSSYNEQFF
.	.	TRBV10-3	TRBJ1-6	TGTGCCATCAGTCCGGAGGGTAGGAATTCACCCCTCCACTTT	CAISPEGRNSPLHF
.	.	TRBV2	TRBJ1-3	TGTGCCAGCAGACGTGAGTTCCTAGGGACCATATATTTT	CASRREFLGTIYF
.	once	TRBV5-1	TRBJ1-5	TGCGCCAGCAGCTTGGGGCAGGGAGGTCAGCCCCAGCATTTT	CASSLGQGGQPQHF
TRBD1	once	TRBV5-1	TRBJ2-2	TGCGCCAGCAGCTTGCCCGGACAGGGCAATTCGGGGGAGCTGTTTTTT	CASSLPGQGNSGELFF
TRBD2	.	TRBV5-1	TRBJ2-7	TGCGCCAGCAGCCCCACAGCTAGCGGCCCCTCCTACGAGCAGTACTTC	CASSPTASGPSYEQYF
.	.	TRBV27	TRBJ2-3	TGTGCCACATCCGACCTCACCCTGGGAACTAGCACAGATACGCAGTATTTT	CATSDLTLGTSTDTQYF
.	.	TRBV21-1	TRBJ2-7	TGTGCCAGCAGCGCAGGTGAAGGGATATTCCACGAGCAGTACTTC	CASSAGEGIFHEQYF
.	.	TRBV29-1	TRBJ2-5	TGCAGCGTCGAAGCCCAGTACTTC	CSVEAQYF
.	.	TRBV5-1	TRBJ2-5	TGCGCCAGCAGCTTGGAAGGCAGGGGTTATTTGGAACCCCAGTACTTC	CASSLEGRGYLEPQYF
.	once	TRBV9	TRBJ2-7	TGTGCCAGCAGCCCCCCAACAGGGACCTACGAGCAGTACTTC	CASSPPTGTYEQYF
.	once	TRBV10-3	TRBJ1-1	TGTGCCATAACCGGACAGCCCAACACTGAAGCTTTCTTT	CAITGQPNTEAFF
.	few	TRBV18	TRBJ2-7	TGTGCCAGCTCACCCGGACTCACGGAATTCTACGAGCAGTACTTC	CASSPGLTEFYEQYF
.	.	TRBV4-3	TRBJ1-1	TGCGCCAGCAGCCAAACAGGAAACACTGAAGCTTTCTTT	CASSQTGNTEAFF
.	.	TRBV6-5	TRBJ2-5	TGTGCCAGCAGTCCCGGGGTATACCAAGAGACCCAGTACTTC	CASSPGVYQETQYF
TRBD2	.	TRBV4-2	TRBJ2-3	TGTGCCAGCAGCCAAGATCCGGGGGTAGCGGGGCTGGGAGATACGCAGTATTTT	CASSQDPGVAGLGDTQYF
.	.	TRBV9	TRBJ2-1	TGTGCCAGCAGCGTAGGGGATAGGGGGGGACTTTACAATGAGCAGTTCTTC	CASSVGDRGGLYNEQFF